These 16 T cell receptor beta chains came from one sample sequenced in a study of blood T cells in healthy people across ages. Alongside a J-beta primer mix, a sample-barcoded 5' primer served in a second PCR lasting about 7 to 12 cycles. Via MiXCR, TCRdb re-called the 5' RACE reads, giving one row per CDR3 protein. The sample records more than 1.4 million distinct CDR3 sequences, 42% being singletons. What was sequenced was blood. The receptors were gathered from a woman aged 18-29 years in good health.

The chain employs TRBV9 and TRBJ2-1; D may be TRBD1 or TRBD2 (5 bases each). V shed 4 bases and J shed 3 bases, with 20 bases lying between them. The CDR3 contains 17 residues. Germline V lookup: CDR1 SGDLS, CDR2 YYNGEE. In nucleotides, the CDR3 is TGTGCCAGCAGCCCATCGGGGACGCCGGGGAGCTACAATGAGCAGTTCTTC. This encodes CASSPSGTPGSYNEQFF.

The rearrangement joins TRBV20-1 to TRBJ1-5; no reliable D call. V shed 5 bases and J shed 3 bases, with 11 bases lying between them. There are 13 residues in the CDR3. Looked up from germline, CDR1 is DFQATT and CDR2 is SNEGSKA (reference sequence). The CDR3 sequence: CSAPVDINQPQHF. CDR3 bases: TGCAGTGCTCCCGTCGACATCAATCAGCCCCAGCATTTT.

The chain combines TRBV20-1 with TRBJ1-2, with 7 bases that match TRBD1. J gave up 4 bases and V 0 bases, and 8 bases lay outside the gene matches. The CDR3 consists of 15 residues. The germline V gene has CDR1 DFQATT and CDR2 SNEGSKA (reference sequence). DNA for the CDR3: TGCAGTGCTAGAGATCAGGGGGGGGTTGTCTATGGCTACACCTTC. Its translation is CSARDQGGVVYGYTF.

This clonotype was seen more than once but under ten times. The chain couples TRBV28 to TRBJ2-7; 8 bases align to TRBD2. V gave up 5 bases and J gave up 5 bases; unmatched junction bases: 8. Looked up from germline, CDR1 is MDHEN and CDR2 is SYDVKM. The CDR3 is made up of 14 amino acids. CDR3 DNA sequence: TGTGCCAGCAGTGAAAGCGGGAGTAACAACGAGCAGTACTTC. Encoded protein: CASSESGSNNEQYF.

Turning to this clonotype: A much larger clone sits a single nucleotide away, making a read error possible. V and J are TRBV6-5 and TRBJ1-2; D gene ambiguous. The CDR3 runs to 11 residues. Germline CDR1 MNHEY, CDR2 SVGAGI. V lost 2 bases to trimming and J lost 8 bases, with 6 bases between them. CDR3 nucleotides: TGTGCCAGCAGTTACGCGGGGGGCTACACCTTC. This gives the protein CASSYAGGYTF.

The V gene is TRBV21-1, the J gene TRBJ1-5. TRBV21-1 is a known pseudogene. The CDR3 has 11 residues. The CDR3 sequence: CASSKTLPRHF. The DNA of the CDR3 is TGTGCCAGCAGCAAGACTTTGCCCCGGCATTTT.

The gene calls are TRBV7-2 and TRBJ2-1; the D gene is possibly TRBD2 (6 bases). The J call may not be correct, given that the DNA end is closer to TRBJ2-7. Germline-derived CDR1 and CDR2 are SGHTA and FQGNSA. The length of the CDR3 is 14 residues. The CDR3 nucleotides read TGTGCCAGCAGCTTTAGCGGCTCCTACAATGAGCAGTACTTC. Amino acids: CASSFSGSYNEQYF.

The chain couples TRBV7-6 to TRBJ2-7, with 10 bases identical to TRBD2. CDR1 SGHVS and CDR2 FNYEAQ come from the germline V gene. The V gene end was trimmed by 5 bases and the J gene end by 5 bases; junction bases not matched to a gene: 12. The CDR3 extends over 16 amino acids. DNA of the CDR3: TGTGCCAGCAGCATCGGACTAGCGGCTCGCGGCGACGAGCAGTACTTC. This sequence encodes CASSIGLAARGDEQYF.

Regarding this clonotype: The germline gene is not matched at one end of the junction; a read error may be the cause. The chain uses TRBV5-1 and TRBJ2-1; 9 bases are a match to TRBD1. The germline CDR1 and CDR2 sequences are SGHRS and YFSETQ. This CDR3 contains 14 residues. CDR3 bases: TGCGCCAGCAGCCCGGGGACAGGGAGCAATGTGCAGTTCTTC. This encodes CASSPGTGSNVQFF.

V usage is TRBV20-1 and J usage is TRBJ2-7; D perhaps matches TRBD1 (6 bases). V lost 5 bases and J 0 bases, leaving 11 bases between the germline ends. This CDR3 contains 13 residues. Germline V gene lookup returns CDR1 DFQATT and CDR2 SNEGSKA (reference sequence). CDR3 amino acids: CSAVDSSSYEQYF. CDR3 DNA sequence: TGCAGTGCTGTGGACAGTAGCTCCTACGAGCAGTACTTC.

The chain joins TRBV20-1 to TRBJ2-1; D is possibly TRBD1 (6 bases). Germline-derived CDR1 and CDR2 are DFQATT and SNEGSKA (reference sequence). The CDR3 runs 16 residues. Deletions cut 0 bases from V and 4 bases from J, with 16 bases between. The CDR3 bases are TGCAGTGCTAGAGATCGGGACAAACTCCTATACAATGAGCAGTTCTTC. Translated: CSARDRDKLLYNEQFF.

This clonotype was seen just once. The chain joins TRBV10-3 to TRBJ1-6; 7 bases map to TRBD1. This CDR3 has 14 residues. The ends lost 6 bases at V and 5 bases at J; junction bases unmatched: 4. The V gene's germline CDR1 is ENHRY and CDR2 SYGVKD. CDR3 region: CAIRQGRDNSPLHF. CDR3 DNA sequence: TGTGCCATCAGACAGGGGCGCGATAATTCACCCCTCCACTTT.

This clonotype appeared a few times. V gene TRBV20-1 combines with J gene TRBJ1-6, with D possibly matching TRBD1 (5 bases). Trimming removed 1 base from V and 9 bases from J, with 10 bases in between. The germline V gene has CDR1 DFQATT and CDR2 SNEGSKA (reference sequence). The CDR3 consists of 13 residues. The CDR3 bases are TGCAGTGCTAGAGGCTACAGGAGTTCACCCCTCCACTTT. Amino acids: CSARGYRSSPLHF.

At least ten counts were recorded for this clonotype. This chain joins TRBV2 and TRBJ2-6; no reliable D call. V was trimmed by 6 bases and J by 0 bases, leaving 6 bases between them. There are 14 residues in the CDR3. CDR1 and CDR2 from the germline V gene are SNHLY and FYNNEI. DNA of the CDR3: TGTGCCAGCAGCGGAAACTCTGGGGCCAACGTCCTGACTTTC. Encoded protein: CASSGNSGANVLTF.

This clonotype was detected only once. V is TRBV7-9 and J is TRBJ2-7; a possible D gene is TRBD2 (5 bases). The J call may be mistaken, given a closer DNA end match to TRBJ2-5. Germline V gene sequence: CDR1 SEHNR, CDR2 FQNEAQ (reference sequence). The CDR3 runs 15 residues. The CDR3 loop is CASSLAQSGKGTQYF. The CDR3 DNA follows: TGTGCCAGCAGCTTAGCTCAGAGCGGCAAAGGGACCCAGTACTTC.

The chain carries TRBV15 and TRBJ2-1; TRBD2 aligns across 8 bases. The germline CDR1 and CDR2 sequences are LNHNV and YYDKDF (reference sequence). The CDR3 totals 16 residues. Trimming cost V 1 base and J 3 bases; bases outside gene matches: 5. The CDR3 DNA follows: TGTGCCACCAGCAGAGTGGGCGGGAGGCTCTACAATGAGCAGTTCTTC. Protein product: CATSRVGGRLYNEQFF.